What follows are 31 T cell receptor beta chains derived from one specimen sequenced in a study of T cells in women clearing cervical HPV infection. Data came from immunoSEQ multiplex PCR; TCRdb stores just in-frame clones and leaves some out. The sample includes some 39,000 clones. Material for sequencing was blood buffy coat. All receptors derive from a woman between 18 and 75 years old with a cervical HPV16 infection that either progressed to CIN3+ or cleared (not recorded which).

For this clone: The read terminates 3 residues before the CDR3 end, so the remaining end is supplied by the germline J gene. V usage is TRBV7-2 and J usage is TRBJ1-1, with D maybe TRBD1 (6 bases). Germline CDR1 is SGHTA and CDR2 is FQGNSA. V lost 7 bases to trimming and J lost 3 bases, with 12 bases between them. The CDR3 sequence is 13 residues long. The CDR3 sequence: CASTEGDYTEAFF. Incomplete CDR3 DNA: TGTGCCAGCACGGAGGGGGATTACACTGAA.

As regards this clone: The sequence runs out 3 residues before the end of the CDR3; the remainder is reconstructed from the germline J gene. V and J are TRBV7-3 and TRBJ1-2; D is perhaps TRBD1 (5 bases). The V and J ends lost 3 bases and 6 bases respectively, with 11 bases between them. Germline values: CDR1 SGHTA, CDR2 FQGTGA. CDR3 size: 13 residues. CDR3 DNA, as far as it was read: TGTGCCAGCAGCTTCGGAGGGGTTAATGGC. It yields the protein CASSFGGVNG. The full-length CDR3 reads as CASSFGGVNGYTF.

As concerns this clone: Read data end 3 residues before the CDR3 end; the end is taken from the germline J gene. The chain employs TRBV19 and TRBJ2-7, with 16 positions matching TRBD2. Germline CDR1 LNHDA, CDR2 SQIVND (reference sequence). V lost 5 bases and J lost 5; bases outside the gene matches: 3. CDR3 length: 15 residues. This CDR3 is CASSVGLAGGNEQYF. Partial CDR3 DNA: TGTGCCAGTAGTGTGGGACTAGCGGGAGGGAACGAG. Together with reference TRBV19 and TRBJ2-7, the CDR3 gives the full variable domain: DGGITQSPKYLFRKEGQNVTLSCEQNLNHDAMYWYRQDPGQGLRLIYYSQIVNDFQKGDIAEGYSVSREKKESFPLTVTSAQKNPTAFYLCASSVGLAGGNEQYFGPGTRLTVT.

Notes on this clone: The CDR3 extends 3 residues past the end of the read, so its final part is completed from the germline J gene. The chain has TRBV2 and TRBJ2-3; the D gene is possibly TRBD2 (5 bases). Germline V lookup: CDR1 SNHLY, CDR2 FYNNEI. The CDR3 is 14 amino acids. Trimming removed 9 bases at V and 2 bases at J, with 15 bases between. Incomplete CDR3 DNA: TGTGCCAGGCGACTACCACGAATCACAGATACG. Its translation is CARRLPRITDT. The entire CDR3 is CARRLPRITDTQYF.

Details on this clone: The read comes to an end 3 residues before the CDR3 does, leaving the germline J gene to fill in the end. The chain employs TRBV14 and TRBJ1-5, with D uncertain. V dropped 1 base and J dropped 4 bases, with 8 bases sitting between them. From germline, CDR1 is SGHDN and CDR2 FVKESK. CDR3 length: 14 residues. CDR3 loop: CASSQAGLNQPQHF. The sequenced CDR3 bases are TGTGCCAGCAGCCAAGCGGGGTTAAATCAGCCC. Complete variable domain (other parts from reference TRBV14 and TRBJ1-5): EAGVTQFPSHSVIEKGQTVTLRCDPISGHDNLYWYRRVMGKEIKFLLHFVKESKQDESGMPNNRFLAERTGGTYSTLKVQPAELEDSGVYFCASSQAGLNQPQHFGDGTRLSIL.

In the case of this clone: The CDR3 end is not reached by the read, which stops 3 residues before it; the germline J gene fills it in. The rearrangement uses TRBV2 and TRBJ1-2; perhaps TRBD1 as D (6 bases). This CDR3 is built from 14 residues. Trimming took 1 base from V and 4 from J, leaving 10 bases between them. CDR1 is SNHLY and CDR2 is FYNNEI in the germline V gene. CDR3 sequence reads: CASSEGTQGYGYTF. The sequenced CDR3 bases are TGTGCCAGCAGTGAAGGGACACAGGGCTATGGC.

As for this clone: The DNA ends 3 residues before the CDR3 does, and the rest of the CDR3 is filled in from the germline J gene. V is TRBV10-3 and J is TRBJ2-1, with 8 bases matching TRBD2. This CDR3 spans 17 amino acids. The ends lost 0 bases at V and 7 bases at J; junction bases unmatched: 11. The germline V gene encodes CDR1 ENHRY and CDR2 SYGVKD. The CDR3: CAISESTSGSDSNEQFF. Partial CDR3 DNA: TGTGCCATCAGTGAGTCGACCAGCGGGAGTGACAGTAATGAG.

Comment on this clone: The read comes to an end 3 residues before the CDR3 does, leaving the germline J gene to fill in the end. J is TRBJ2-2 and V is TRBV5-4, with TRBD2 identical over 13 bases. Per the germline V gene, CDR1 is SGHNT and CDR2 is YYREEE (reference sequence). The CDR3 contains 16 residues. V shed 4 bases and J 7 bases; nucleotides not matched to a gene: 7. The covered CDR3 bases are TGTGCCAGCAGCGAGGGACTAGCGGGATCATTCGGGGAG. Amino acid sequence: CASSEGLAGSFGE. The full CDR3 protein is CASSEGLAGSFGELFF.

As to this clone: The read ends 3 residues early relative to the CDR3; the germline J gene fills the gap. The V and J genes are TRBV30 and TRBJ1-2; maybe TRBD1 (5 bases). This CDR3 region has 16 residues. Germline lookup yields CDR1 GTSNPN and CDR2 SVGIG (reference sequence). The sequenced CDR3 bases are TGTGCCTGGAATTCCGGGACTAGCGGGAATAGCCACGAC. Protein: CAWNSGTSGNSHD. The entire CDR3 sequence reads CAWNSGTSGNSHDYTF.

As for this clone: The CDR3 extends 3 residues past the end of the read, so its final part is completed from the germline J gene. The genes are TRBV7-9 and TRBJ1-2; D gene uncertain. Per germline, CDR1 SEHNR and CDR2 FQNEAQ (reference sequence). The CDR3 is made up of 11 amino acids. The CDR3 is CATSGGYDYTF. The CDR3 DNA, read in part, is TGTGCCACCTCAGGAGGCTACGAC.

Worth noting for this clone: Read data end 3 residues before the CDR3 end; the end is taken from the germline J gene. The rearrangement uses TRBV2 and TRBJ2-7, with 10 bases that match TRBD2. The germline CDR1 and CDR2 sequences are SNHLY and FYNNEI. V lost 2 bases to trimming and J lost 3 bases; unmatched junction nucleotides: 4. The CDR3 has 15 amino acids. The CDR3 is CASSESSGSIYEQYF. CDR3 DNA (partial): TGTGCCAGCAGTGAATCTAGCGGGAGCATCTACGAG.

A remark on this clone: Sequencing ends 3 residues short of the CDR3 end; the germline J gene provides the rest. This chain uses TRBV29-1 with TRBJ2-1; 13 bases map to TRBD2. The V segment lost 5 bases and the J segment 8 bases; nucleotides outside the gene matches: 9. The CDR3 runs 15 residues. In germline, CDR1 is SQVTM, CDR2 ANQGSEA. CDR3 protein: CSVPILAGGPDEQFF. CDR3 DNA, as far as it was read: TGCAGCGTTCCTATACTAGCGGGAGGGCCAGATGAG.

CDR3 amino acids: CASSLYPGNSPLFF. The covered CDR3 bases are TGTGCCAGCAGCTTATATCCAGGGAACTCACCA. V is TRBV7-3 and J is TRBJ1-4, with D tentatively TRBD1 (5 bases). The CDR3 is cut off 3 residues early in the read; its end comes from the germline J gene. Germline V gene data show CDR1 as SGHTA and CDR2 as FQGTGA. The CDR3 contains 14 residues.

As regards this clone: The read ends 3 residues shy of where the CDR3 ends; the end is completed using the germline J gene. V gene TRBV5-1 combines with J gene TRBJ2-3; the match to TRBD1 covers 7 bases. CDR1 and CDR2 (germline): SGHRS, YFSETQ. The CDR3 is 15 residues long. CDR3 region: CASSPGQATQETQYF. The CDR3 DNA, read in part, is TGCGCCAGCAGCCCTGGACAGGCCACACAAGAGACG.

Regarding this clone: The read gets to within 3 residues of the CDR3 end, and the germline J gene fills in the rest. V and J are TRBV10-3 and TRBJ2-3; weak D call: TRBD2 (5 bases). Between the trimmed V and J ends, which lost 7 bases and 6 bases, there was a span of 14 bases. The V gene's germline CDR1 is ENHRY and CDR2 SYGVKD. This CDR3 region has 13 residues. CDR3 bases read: TGTGCCATCAAGACTACCGAGAAGGATACG. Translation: CAIKTTEKDT. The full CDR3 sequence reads CAIKTTEKDTQYF.

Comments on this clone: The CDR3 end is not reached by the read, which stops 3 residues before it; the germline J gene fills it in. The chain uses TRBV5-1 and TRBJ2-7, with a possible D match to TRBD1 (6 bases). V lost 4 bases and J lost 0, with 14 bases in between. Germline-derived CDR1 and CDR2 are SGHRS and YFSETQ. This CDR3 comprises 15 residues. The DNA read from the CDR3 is TGCGCCAGCAGCCAACAGGGTTTTAACTCCTACGAG. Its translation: CASSQQGFNSYE. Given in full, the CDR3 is CASSQQGFNSYEQYF.

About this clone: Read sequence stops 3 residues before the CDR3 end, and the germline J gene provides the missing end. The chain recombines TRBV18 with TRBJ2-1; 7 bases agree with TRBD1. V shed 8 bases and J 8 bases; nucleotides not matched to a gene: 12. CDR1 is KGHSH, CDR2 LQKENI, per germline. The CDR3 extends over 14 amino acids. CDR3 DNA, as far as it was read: TGTGCCAGCCTCCAGAGGGGGCATGTAGATGAG. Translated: CASLQRGHVDE. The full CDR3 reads CASLQRGHVDEQFF.

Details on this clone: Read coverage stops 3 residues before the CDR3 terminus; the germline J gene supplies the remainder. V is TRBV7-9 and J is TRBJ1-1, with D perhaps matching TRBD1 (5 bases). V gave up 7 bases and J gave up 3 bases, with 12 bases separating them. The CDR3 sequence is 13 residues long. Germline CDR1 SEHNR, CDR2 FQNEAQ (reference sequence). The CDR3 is CASIRGTHTEAFF. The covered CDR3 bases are TGTGCCAGCATTCGAGGGACTCACACTGAA.

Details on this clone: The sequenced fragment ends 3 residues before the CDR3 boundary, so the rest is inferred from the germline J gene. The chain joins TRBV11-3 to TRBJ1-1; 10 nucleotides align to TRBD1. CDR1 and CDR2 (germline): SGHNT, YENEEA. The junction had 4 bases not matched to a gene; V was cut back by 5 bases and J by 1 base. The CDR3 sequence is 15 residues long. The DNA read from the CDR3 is TGTGCCAGCAGCCCCAGGGACAGGGGGAACACTGAA. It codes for CASSPRDRGNTE. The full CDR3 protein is CASSPRDRGNTEAFF.

CDR3: CASSLLGGLEYNEQFF. The sequenced part of the CDR3 DNA is TGTGCCAGCAGTCTCCTGGGGGGACTGGAATACAATGAG. The chain couples TRBV28 to TRBJ2-1, with D perhaps matching TRBD2 (6 bases). The read ends 3 residues early relative to the CDR3; the germline J gene fills the gap. V lost 5 bases and J 4 bases, leaving 18 bases between the germline ends. This CDR3 is built from 16 residues. The germline CDR1 and CDR2 sequences are MDHEN and SYDVKM. The entire variable domain, with the rest obtained from reference TRBV28 and TRBJ2-1, is as follows: DVKVTQSSRYLVKRTGEKVFLECVQDMDHENMFWYRQDPGLGLRLIYFSYDVKMKEKGDIPEGYSVSREKKERFSLILESASTNQTSMYLCASSLLGGLEYNEQFFGPGTRLTVL.

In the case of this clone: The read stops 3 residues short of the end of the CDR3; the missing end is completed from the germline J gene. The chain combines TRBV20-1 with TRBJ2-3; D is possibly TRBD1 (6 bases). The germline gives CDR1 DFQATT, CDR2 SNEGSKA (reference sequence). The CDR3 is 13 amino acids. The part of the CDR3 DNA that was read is TGCAGTGCTAGAATCGGGACACAAGGGACG. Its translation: CSARIGTQGT. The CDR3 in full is CSARIGTQGTQYF.

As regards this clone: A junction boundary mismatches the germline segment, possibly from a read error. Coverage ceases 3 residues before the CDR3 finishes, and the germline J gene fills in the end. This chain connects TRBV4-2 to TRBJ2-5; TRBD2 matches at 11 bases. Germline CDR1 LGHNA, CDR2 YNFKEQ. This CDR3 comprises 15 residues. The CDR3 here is CASSQASGRPETQYF. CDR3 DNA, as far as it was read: TGCGCCAGCAGCCAAGCTAGCGGGAGGCCAGAGACC.

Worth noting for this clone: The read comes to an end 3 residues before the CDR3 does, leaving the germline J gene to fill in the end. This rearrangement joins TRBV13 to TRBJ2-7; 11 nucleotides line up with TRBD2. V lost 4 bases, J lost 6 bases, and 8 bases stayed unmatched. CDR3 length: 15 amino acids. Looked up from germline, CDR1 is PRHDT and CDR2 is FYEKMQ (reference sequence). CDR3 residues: CASSSRLAGRSEQYF. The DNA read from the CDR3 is TGTGCCAGCAGCTCCCGACTAGCGGGACGCAGCGAG.

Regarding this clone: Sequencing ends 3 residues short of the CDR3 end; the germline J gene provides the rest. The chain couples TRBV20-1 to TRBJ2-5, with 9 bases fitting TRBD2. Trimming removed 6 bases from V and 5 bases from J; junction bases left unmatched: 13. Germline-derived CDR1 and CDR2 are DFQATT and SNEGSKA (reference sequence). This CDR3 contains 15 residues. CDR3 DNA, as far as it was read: TGCAGTGCCACCAAGGGAGTAGCGGGAGTGGAGACC. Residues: CSATKGVAGVET. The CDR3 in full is CSATKGVAGVETQYF.

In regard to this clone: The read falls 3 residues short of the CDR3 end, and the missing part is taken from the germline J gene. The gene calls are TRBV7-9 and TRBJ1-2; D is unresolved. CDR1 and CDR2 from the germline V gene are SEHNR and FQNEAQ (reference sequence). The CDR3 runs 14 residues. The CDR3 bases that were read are TGTGCCAGCGCAACGGCTAGCGCTAACTACGAC. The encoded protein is CASATASANYD. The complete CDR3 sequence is CASATASANYDYTF.

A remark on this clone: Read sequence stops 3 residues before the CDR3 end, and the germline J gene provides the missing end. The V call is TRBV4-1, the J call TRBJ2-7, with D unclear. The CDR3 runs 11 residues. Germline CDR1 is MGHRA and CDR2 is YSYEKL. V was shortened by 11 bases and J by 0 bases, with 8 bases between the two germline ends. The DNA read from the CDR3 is TGCGCCGCAGGTAGCTCCTACGAG. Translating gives CAAGSSYE. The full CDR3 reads CAAGSSYEQYF.

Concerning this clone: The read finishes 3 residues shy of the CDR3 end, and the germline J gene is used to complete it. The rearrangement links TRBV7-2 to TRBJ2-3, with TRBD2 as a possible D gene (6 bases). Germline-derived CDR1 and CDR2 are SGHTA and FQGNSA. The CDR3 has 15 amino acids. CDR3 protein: CASSFGGTSRETQYF. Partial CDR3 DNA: TGTGCCAGCAGCTTTGGGGGGACTTCCAGAGAGACG.

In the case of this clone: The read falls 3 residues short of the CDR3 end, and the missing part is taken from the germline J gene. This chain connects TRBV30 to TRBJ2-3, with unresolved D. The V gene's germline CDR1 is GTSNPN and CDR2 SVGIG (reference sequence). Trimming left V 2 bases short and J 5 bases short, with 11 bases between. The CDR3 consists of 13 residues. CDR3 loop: CAWSKGQRDTQYF. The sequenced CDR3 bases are TGTGCCTGGAGTAAAGGGCAAAGAGATACG.

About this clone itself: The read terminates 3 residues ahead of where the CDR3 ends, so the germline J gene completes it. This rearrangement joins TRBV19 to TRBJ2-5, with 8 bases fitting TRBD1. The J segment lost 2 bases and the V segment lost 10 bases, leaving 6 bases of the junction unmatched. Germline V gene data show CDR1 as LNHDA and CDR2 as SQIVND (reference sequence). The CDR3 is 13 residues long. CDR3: CATARDRQETQYF. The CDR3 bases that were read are TGTGCCACCGCCCGGGACAGGCAAGAGACC.

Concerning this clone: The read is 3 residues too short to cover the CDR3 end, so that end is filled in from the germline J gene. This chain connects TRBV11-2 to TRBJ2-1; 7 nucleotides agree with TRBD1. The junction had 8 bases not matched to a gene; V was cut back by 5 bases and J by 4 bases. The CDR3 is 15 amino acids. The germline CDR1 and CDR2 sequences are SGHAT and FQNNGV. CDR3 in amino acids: CASSIRQGLYNEQFF. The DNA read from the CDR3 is TGTGCCAGCAGCATAAGACAGGGATTATACAATGAG.

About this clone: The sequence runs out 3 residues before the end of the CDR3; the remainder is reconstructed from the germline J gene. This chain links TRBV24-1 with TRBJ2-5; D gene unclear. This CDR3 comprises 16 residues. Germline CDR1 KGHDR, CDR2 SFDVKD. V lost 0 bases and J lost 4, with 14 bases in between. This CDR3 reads CATSDLTYGSGETQYF. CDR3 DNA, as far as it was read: TGTGCCACCAGTGATTTGACTTACGGTTCAGGAGAGACC.